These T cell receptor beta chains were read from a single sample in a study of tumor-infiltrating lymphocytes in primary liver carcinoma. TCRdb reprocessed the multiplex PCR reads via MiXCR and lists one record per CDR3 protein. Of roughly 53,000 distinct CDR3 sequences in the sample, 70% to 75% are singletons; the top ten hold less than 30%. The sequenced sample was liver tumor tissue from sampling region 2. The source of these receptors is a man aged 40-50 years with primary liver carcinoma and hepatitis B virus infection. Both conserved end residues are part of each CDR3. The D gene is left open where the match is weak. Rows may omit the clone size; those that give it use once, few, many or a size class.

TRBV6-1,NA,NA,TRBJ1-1,TGTGCTAGCAGACATACCCTACCCACGAACACTGAAGCTTTCTTT,CASRHTLPTNTEAFF
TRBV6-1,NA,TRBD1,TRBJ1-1,TGTGCCAGCAGTGCAGTTCCGGGACAGGGATGGGCTTTCTTT,CASSAVPGQGWAFF
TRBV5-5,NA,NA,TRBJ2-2,TGTGCCAACAGCTCTGGCGTCTCCACCGGGGAGCTGTCTTTT,CANSSGVSTGELSF
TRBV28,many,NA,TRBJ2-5,TGTGCCAGCGGACGGTCGGAGACCCAGTACTTC,CASGRSETQYF
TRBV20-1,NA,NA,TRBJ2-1,TGCAGTGCTAGTAACGAGGCTGAGCAGTTCTTC,CSASNEAEQFF
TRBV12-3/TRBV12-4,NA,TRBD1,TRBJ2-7,TGTGCCAGTAGGACAGGGGGCTCTCACGAGCAGTACTTC,CASRTGGSHEQYF
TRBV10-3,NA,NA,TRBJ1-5,TGTACCATCAGTGGCTTCGTGGACGGTCAGCCCCAGCATTTT,CTISGFVDGQPQHF
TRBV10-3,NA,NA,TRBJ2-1,TGTGTCATCAGTGAAGGCAGCCGAGAGCAGCTCTTC,CVISEGSREQLF
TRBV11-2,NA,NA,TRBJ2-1,TGTGTAAGCAGCCTAAATGGTGCCTATGAGCAGTTCTTC,CVSSLNGAYEQFF
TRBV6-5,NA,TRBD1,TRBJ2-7,TGTGCCGGCACCCCAGAGACAGGGGCCTACGAGCAGTACTTT,CAGTPETGAYEQYF
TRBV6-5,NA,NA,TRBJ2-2,TGTGCCAGCAGTCCAGCGGGGAACACCGGGGAGCTGTTTTTT,CASSPAGNTGELFF
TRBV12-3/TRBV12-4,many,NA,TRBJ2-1,TGTGCCAGCAGTGACCGAGGTGGGGGCTCCTACAATGAGCAGTTCTTC,CASSDRGGGSYNEQFF
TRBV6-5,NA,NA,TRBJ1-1,TGTGCCAGCAGTTACGCGGGATCCCGTGATGAGGCTGGAGCTTTCTTT,CASSYAGSRDEAGAFF
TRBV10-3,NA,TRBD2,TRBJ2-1,TGTGCCATCAGTGAGTCGCCCGGATGGGGGACTAGGACCTCCTACAACGAGCAGTTCTTC,CAISESPGWGTRTSYNEQFF
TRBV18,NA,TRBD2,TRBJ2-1,TGTGCCAGCTCCCCTGAGGGAGCGGGACGTTTAGGCTACAATGAGCAGTTCTTC,CASSPEGAGRLGYNEQFF